This T cell receptor beta chain was identified in a study of shared clonotypes between healthy human individuals. Study summary: Contributing individuals were two females and three males aged 18 to 49.

Points from the study as a whole: The sole specimen, blood, was sampled, and tissue repertoires likely differ.

Unsorted PBMC DNA sequencing spanned ten immunoSEQ deep assay plates. Authors' methods: ImmunoSEQ sequences covered only the junction and lacked quality scores; filtering therefore differed. TCRdb keeps only in-frame clones here, not all; method: immunoSEQ multiplex PCR. V and J calls and clone size follow that table, whereas D and trimming were derived from the DNA. The table has 450,000 to 500,000 clones, more than 65% seen once. With respect to this clone: The target antigen is unknown. With only one base between it and a far larger clone, this is likely a read error. Additional DNA sequences in this sample encode the identical CDR3.

The sequencing input was PBMCs. This clonotype was sampled from a woman aged 40 to 50 in good health. Some clones in this sample may be carry-over from other donors' samples.

The CDR3 region is CASSPGDGNQPQHF. The DNA for the CDR3 is TGTGCCAGCAGCCCGGGTGATGGCAATCAGCCCCAGCATTTT. The chain employs TRBV7-9 and TRBJ1-5; D not certain. Trimming took 5 bases from V and 2 from J, leaving 10 bases between them. Looked up from germline, CDR1 is SEHNR and CDR2 is FQNEAQ (reference sequence). CDR3 length: 14 amino acids.